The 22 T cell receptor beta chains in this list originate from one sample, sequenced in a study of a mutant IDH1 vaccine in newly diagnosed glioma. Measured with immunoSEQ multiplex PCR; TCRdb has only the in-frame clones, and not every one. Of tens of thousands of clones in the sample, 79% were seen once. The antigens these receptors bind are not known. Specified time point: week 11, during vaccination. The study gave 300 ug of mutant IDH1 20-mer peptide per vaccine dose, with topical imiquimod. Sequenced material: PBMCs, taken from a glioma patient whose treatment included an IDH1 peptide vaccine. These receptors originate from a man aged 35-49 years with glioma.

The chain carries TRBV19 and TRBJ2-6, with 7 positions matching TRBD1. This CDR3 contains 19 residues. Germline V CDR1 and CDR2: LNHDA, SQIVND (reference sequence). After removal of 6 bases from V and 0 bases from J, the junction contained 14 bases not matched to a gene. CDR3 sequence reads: CASSARTGVLTSGANVLTF. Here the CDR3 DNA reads TGTGCCAGTAGCGCCCGGACAGGTGTGCTTACCTCTGGGGCCAACGTCCTGACTTTC.

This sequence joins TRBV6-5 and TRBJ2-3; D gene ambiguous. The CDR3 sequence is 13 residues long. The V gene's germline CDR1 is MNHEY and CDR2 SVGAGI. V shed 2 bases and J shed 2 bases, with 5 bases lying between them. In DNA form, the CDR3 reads TGTGCCAGCAGTTACGTCAACACAGATACGCAGTATTTT. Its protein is CASSYVNTDTQYF.

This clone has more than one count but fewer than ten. Here the CDR3 reads CASSLGLAGVSNEQFF. The CDR3 DNA sequence: TGTGCCAGCAGCTTGGGACTAGCGGGAGTCAGCAATGAGCAGTTCTTC. The J gene is TRBJ2-1, the V gene TRBV5-6, with 12 bases identical to TRBD2. J lost 6 bases, V lost 0 bases, and 4 bases had no gene match. The CDR3 is 16 residues long. Per germline, CDR1 SGHDT and CDR2 YYEEEE.

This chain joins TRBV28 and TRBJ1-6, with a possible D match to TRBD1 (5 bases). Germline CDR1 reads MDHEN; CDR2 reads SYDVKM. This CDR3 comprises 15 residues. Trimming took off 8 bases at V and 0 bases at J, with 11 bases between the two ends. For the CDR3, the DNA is TGTGCCAGCTTTTCAGGGAGCTCCTATAATTCACCCCTCCACTTT. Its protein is CASFSGSSYNSPLHF.

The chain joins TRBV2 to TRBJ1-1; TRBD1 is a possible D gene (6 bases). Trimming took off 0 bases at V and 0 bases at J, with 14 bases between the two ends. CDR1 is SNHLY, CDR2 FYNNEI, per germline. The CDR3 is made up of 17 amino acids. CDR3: CASSEARKGVLNTEAFF. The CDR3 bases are TGTGCCAGCAGTGAAGCCAGAAAGGGGGTCCTGAACACTGAAGCTTTCTTT.

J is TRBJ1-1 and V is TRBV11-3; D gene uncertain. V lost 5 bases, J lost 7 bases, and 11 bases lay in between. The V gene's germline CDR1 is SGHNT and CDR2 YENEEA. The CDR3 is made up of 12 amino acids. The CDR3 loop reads CASSLSVGEAFF. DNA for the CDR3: TGTGCCAGCAGCCTATCGGTGGGTGAAGCTTTCTTT. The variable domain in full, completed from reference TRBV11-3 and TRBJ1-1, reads EAGVVQSPRYKIIEKKQPVAFWCNPISGHNTLYWYLQNLGQGPELLIRYENEEAVDDSQLPKDRFSAERLKGVDSTLKIQPAELGDSAVYLCASSLSVGEAFFGQGTRLTVV.

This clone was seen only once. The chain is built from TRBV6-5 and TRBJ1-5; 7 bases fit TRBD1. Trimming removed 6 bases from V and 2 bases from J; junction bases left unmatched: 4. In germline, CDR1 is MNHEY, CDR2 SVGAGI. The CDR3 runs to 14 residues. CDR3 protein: CASRPTGGNQPQHF. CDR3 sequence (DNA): TGTGCCAGCAGGCCTACAGGGGGCAATCAGCCCCAGCATTTT.

CDR3 sequence reads: CASIKGQGRIGELFF. The CDR3 nucleotides read TGTGCCAGTATAAAAGGACAGGGAAGAATCGGGGAGCTGTTTTTT. The chain carries TRBV6-1 and TRBJ2-2; TRBD1 matches 8 bases. The CDR3 extends over 15 amino acids. Germline CDR1 and CDR2: MNHNS and SASEGT. J gave up 7 bases and V 9 bases, and 13 bases lay outside the gene matches.

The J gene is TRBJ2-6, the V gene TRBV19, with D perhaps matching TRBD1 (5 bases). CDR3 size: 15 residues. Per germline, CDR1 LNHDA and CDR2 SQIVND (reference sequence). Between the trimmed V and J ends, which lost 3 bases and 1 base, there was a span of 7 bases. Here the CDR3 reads CASSIRQSGANVLTF. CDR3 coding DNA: TGTGCCAGTAGTATCCGACAGTCTGGGGCCAACGTCCTGACTTTC.

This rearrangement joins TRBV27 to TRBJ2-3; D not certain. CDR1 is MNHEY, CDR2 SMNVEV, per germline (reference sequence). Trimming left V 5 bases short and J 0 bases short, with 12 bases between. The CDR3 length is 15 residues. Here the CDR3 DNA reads TGTGCCAGCAGTACGTGGGGTTCTAGCACAGATACGCAGTATTTT. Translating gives CASSTWGSSTDTQYF.

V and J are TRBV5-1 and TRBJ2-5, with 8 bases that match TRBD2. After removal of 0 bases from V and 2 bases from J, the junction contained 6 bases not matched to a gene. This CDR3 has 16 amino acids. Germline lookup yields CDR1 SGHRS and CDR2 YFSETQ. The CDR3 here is CASSLEGSGRQETQYF. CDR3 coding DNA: TGCGCCAGCAGCTTGGAGGGGAGCGGGAGACAAGAGACCCAGTACTTC.

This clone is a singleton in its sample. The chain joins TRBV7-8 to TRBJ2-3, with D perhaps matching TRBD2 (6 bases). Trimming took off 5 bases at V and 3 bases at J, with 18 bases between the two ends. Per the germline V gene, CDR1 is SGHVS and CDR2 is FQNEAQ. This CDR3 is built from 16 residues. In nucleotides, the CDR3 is TGTGCCAGCAGCCCACGGGGGACTTCGGTGACAGATACGCAGTATTTT. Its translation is CASSPRGTSVTDTQYF.

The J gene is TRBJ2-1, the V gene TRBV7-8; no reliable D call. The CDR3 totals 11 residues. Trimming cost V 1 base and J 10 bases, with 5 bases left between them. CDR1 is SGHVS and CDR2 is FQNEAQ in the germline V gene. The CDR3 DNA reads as TGTGCCAGCAGCTTAGTAGGCGAGCAGTTCTTC. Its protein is CASSLVGEQFF.

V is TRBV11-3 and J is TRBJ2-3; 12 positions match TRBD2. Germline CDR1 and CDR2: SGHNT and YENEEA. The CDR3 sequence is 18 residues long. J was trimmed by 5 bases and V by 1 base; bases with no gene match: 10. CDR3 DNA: TGTGCCAGCAGCTTAGGTCTAGCGGGAGGGCCGGGAGGAGATACGCAGTATTTT. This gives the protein CASSLGLAGGPGGDTQYF.

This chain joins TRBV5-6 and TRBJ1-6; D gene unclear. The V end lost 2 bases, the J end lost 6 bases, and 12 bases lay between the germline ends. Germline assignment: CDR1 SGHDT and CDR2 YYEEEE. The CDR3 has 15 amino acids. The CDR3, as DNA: TGTGCCAGCAGCTTTTCGTTGTCCGGTAATTCACCCCTCCACTTT. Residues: CASSFSLSGNSPLHF. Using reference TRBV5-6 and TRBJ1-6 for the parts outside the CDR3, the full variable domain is DAGVTQSPTHLIKTRGQQVTLRCSPKSGHDTVSWYQQALGQGPQFIFQYYEEEERQRGNFPDRFSGHQFPNYSSELNVNALLLGDSALYLCASSFSLSGNSPLHFGNGTRLTVT.

CDR3 loop: CASTRQGTNYGYTF. In DNA, the CDR3 is TGTGCCAGCACCAGACAGGGGACTAACTATGGCTACACCTTC. V is TRBV6-1 and J is TRBJ1-2; 8 bases fit TRBD1. The length of the CDR3 is 14 residues. Unmatched junction bases numbered 4, after V lost 7 bases and J lost 0 bases. Per germline, CDR1 MNHNS and CDR2 SASEGT.

The CDR3: CASWGGHPKETQYF. CDR3 sequence (DNA): TGCGCCAGCTGGGGAGGACATCCTAAGGAGACCCAGTACTTC. The gene calls are TRBV10-1 and TRBJ2-5, with a weak D call TRBD2 (6 bases). The CDR3 contains 14 residues. The germline gives CDR1 WNHNN, CDR2 SYGVQD (reference sequence). V was cut by 8 bases and J by 5 bases, with 18 bases left in between.

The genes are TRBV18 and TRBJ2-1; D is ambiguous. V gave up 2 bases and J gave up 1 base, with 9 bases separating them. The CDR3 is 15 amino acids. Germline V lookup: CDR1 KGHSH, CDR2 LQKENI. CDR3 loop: CASSPSAGSYNEQFF. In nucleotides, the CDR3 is TGTGCCAGCTCACCAAGCGCTGGGTCCTACAATGAGCAGTTCTTC.

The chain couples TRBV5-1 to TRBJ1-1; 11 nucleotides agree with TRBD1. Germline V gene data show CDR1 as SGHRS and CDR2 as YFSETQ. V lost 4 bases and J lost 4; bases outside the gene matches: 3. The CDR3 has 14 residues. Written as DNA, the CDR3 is TGCGCCAGCAGCGCCGGGACAGGGGGCACTGAAGCTTTCTTT. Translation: CASSAGTGGTEAFF.

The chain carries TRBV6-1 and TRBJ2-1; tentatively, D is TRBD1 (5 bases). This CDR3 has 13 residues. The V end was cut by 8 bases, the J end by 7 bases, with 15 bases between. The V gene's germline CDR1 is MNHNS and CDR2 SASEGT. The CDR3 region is CASPPAGQNEQFF. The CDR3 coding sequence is TGTGCCAGCCCGCCCGCCGGACAAAATGAGCAGTTCTTC.

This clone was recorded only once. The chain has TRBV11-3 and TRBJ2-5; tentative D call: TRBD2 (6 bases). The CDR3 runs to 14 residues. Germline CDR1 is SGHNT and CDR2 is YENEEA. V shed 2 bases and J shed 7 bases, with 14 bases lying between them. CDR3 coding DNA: TGTGCCAGCAGCTTAAGTAGCGGCGAGGGGACCCAGTACTTC. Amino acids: CASSLSSGEGTQYF.

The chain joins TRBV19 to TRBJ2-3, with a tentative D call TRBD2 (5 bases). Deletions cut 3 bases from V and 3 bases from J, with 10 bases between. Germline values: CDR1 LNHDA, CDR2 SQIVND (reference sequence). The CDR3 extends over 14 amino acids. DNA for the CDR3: TGTGCCAGTAGTATCTCTGGACTTACAGATACGCAGTATTTT. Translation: CASSISGLTDTQYF.